Listed below are T cell receptor beta chains from one sample, sequenced in a study of OX40 agonist ivuxolimab in advanced cancers. Libraries were prepared by immunoSEQ multiplex PCR; TCRdb keeps only in-frame clonotypes and omits some of them. The table shows roughly 75,000 clones, with approximately 88% occurring only once. The sequencing here drew on CD4+ or CD8+ T cells sorted from blood, taken in a trial of the OX40 agonist ivuxolimab. These receptors all stem from an adult with an advanced solid tumor such as melanoma, head and neck, liver or kidney cancer. Each CDR3 is given with its conserved first and last residue. Each record gives: V gene, D gene, J gene, clone size, CDR3 DNA, CDR3 protein. D genes are given only for firm matches. The size of a clone is reported for some rows only, either as once, few or many, or as a class for expanded clones.

v_call: TRBV11-2
d_call: .
j_call: TRBJ2-3
clone_size: .
cdr3_nt: TGTGCCAGCAGCCGTGGCGGAGTCACAGATACGCAGTATTTT
cdr3_aa: CASSRGGVTDTQYF

v_call: TRBV9
d_call: .
j_call: TRBJ1-2
clone_size: .
cdr3_nt: TGTGCCAGCAGCCCCACTAACTATGGCTACACCTTC
cdr3_aa: CASSPTNYGYTF

v_call: TRBV14
d_call: TRBD2
j_call: TRBJ2-3
clone_size: .
cdr3_nt: TGTGCCAGCAGCCTAGGAGCGGGACGAGCAGATACGCAGTATTTT
cdr3_aa: CASSLGAGRADTQYF

v_call: TRBV5-1
d_call: TRBD2
j_call: TRBJ2-5
clone_size: .
cdr3_nt: TGCGCCAGCAGCGCGACGACTAGCGGGAGTGAGACCCAGTACTTC
cdr3_aa: CASSATTSGSETQYF

v_call: TRBV6-6
d_call: TRBD2
j_call: TRBJ2-7
clone_size: .
cdr3_nt: TGTGCCAGCAGTTCGCGGGAGAACCAGTACGAGCAGTACTTC
cdr3_aa: CASSSRENQYEQYF

v_call: TRBV5-1
d_call: .
j_call: TRBJ2-7
clone_size: .
cdr3_nt: TGCGCCAGCAGCTTAGGAGGCTACGAGCAGTACTTC
cdr3_aa: CASSLGGYEQYF

v_call: TRBV10-3
d_call: .
j_call: TRBJ1-5
clone_size: .
cdr3_nt: TGTGCCATCAGTGAGTCGGGCCAGGGCCTTAATCAGCCCCAGCATTTT
cdr3_aa: CAISESGQGLNQPQHF

v_call: TRBV27
d_call: TRBD2
j_call: TRBJ2-7
clone_size: .
cdr3_nt: TGTGCCAGCAGTTTAAAGCGGGAGGGGTACGAGCAGTACTTC
cdr3_aa: CASSLKREGYEQYF

v_call: TRBV11-2
d_call: .
j_call: TRBJ2-7
clone_size: .
cdr3_nt: TGTGCCAGCAGCTTAGCAGGCAGCTACGAGCAGTACTTC
cdr3_aa: CASSLAGSYEQYF

v_call: TRBV28
d_call: .
j_call: TRBJ1-2
clone_size: .
cdr3_nt: TGTGCCAGCAGCCTCAGCGAGCCCTATGGCTACACCTTC
cdr3_aa: CASSLSEPYGYTF

v_call: TRBV27
d_call: .
j_call: TRBJ2-7
clone_size: once
cdr3_nt: TGTGCCAGCAGTCCCCGAGGTATCTCCTACGAGCAGTACTTC
cdr3_aa: CASSPRGISYEQYF

v_call: TRBV4-3
d_call: TRBD2
j_call: TRBJ2-7
clone_size: few
cdr3_nt: TGCGCCAGCAGCCAAGCTAGCGGGTCAGCAGTCTACGAGCAGTACTTC
cdr3_aa: CASSQASGSAVYEQYF

v_call: TRBV6-5
d_call: .
j_call: TRBJ1-2
clone_size: .
cdr3_nt: TGTGCCAGCAGTTACGGTCCGGCCTCTAACTATGGCTACACCTTC
cdr3_aa: CASSYGPASNYGYTF

v_call: TRBV10-2
d_call: TRBD2
j_call: TRBJ2-5
clone_size: .
cdr3_nt: TGCGCCAGCAGTTTAGCGGGAGGGGGGGAGACCCAGTACTTC
cdr3_aa: CASSLAGGGETQYF

v_call: TRBV28
d_call: TRBD1
j_call: TRBJ1-1
clone_size: once
cdr3_nt: TGTGCCAGCAGTTTATCGGGACAGAGGAACACTGAAGCTTTCTTT
cdr3_aa: CASSLSGQRNTEAFF

v_call: TRBV6-5
d_call: .
j_call: TRBJ2-7
clone_size: .
cdr3_nt: TGTGCCGTTTCCGAGGGGCCAGCCTTTGGAGAGCAGTACTTC
cdr3_aa: CAVSEGPAFGEQYF

v_call: TRBV11-3
d_call: TRBD2
j_call: TRBJ2-7
clone_size: .
cdr3_nt: TGTGCCAGCAGCTTAGCCCGACTAGCGGCCCCTTGGGAGCAGTACTTC
cdr3_aa: CASSLARLAAPWEQYF

v_call: TRBV4-2
d_call: TRBD1
j_call: TRBJ1-2
clone_size: once
cdr3_nt: TGTGCCAGCAGCCAAGGACAGGGCCCCCATGGCTACACCTTC
cdr3_aa: CASSQGQGPHGYTF

v_call: TRBV6-5
d_call: .
j_call: TRBJ1-1
clone_size: .
cdr3_nt: TGTGCCAGCAGTTACGGGCGGAACACTGAAGCTTTCTTT
cdr3_aa: CASSYGRNTEAFF

v_call: TRBV19
d_call: TRBD1
j_call: TRBJ1-5
clone_size: .
cdr3_nt: TGTGCCAGTAGTACGGACAGGGGAGGGCAGCCCCAGCATTTT
cdr3_aa: CASSTDRGGQPQHF

v_call: TRBV11-3
d_call: TRBD2
j_call: TRBJ2-1
clone_size: .
cdr3_nt: TGTGCCAGCAGCTTAGTGGGCGGGAGGGTGTTCAACAATGAGCAGTTCTTC
cdr3_aa: CASSLVGGRVFNNEQFF

v_call: TRBV21-1
d_call: .
j_call: TRBJ2-1
clone_size: .
cdr3_nt: TGTGCCAGCAGCACTGGTGGGGACAAGGTAAGATTTTCTCCCTACAATGAGCAGTTCTTC
cdr3_aa: CASSTGGDKVRFSPYNEQFF

v_call: TRBV19
d_call: .
j_call: TRBJ1-1
clone_size: few
cdr3_nt: TGTGCCAGTAGTATGGGTCGGGAGAACACTGAAGCTTTCTTT
cdr3_aa: CASSMGRENTEAFF

v_call: TRBV6-6
d_call: .
j_call: TRBJ1-1
clone_size: .
cdr3_nt: TGTGCCAGCAGTTACGGGGGTTTTGAGGACACTGAAGCTTTCTTT
cdr3_aa: CASSYGGFEDTEAFF

v_call: TRBV25-1
d_call: .
j_call: TRBJ1-1
clone_size: .
cdr3_nt: TGTGCCAGCAGTGGGGGGGGGCGGACTGAAGCTTTCTTT
cdr3_aa: CASSGGGRTEAFF

v_call: TRBV28
d_call: .
j_call: TRBJ1-5
clone_size: .
cdr3_nt: TGTGCCAGCAGTTTCTTACAGCGGGAAGGACCCCAGCATTTT
cdr3_aa: CASSFLQREGPQHF

v_call: TRBV7-6
d_call: .
j_call: TRBJ2-5
clone_size: once
cdr3_nt: TGTGCCAGCAGCCATCCCGGGACACCCGAGGGGGAGACCCAGTACTTC
cdr3_aa: CASSHPGTPEGETQYF

v_call: TRBV30
d_call: .
j_call: TRBJ2-1
clone_size: .
cdr3_nt: TGTGCCTGGAGTGACGGACTACGGGAGCAGTTCTTC
cdr3_aa: CAWSDGLREQFF

v_call: TRBV6-5
d_call: .
j_call: TRBJ1-2
clone_size: .
cdr3_nt: TGTGCCAGCAGATACCTTCAGGGGAACTATGGCTACACCTTC
cdr3_aa: CASRYLQGNYGYTF

v_call: TRBV5-5
d_call: TRBD1
j_call: TRBJ2-7
clone_size: .
cdr3_nt: TGTGCCAGCAGCGTGGTTCAGGACAGGGGCCACGAGCAGTACTTC
cdr3_aa: CASSVVQDRGHEQYF

v_call: TRBV19
d_call: .
j_call: TRBJ1-1
clone_size: once
cdr3_nt: TGTGCCAGTAGTCTTCCGGGGAGGAGCACTGAAGCTTTCTTT
cdr3_aa: CASSLPGRSTEAFF

v_call: TRBV11-2
d_call: TRBD2
j_call: TRBJ2-3
clone_size: .
cdr3_nt: TGTGCCAGCAGCTTAGTGTATGGGACTAGCGGTAGCACAGATACGCAGTATTTT
cdr3_aa: CASSLVYGTSGSTDTQYF

v_call: TRBV2
d_call: TRBD2
j_call: TRBJ2-1
clone_size: once
cdr3_nt: TGTGCCAGCAGCCCACGTCTGACTAGCGGGAGGGGCAATGAGCAGTTCTTC
cdr3_aa: CASSPRLTSGRGNEQFF

v_call: TRBV5-1
d_call: TRBD1
j_call: TRBJ2-7
clone_size: .
cdr3_nt: TGCGCCAGCAGCGCAGGCCGCCGGGACAGGGGTTACGAGCAGTACTTC
cdr3_aa: CASSAGRRDRGYEQYF

v_call: TRBV19
d_call: .
j_call: TRBJ2-1
clone_size: .
cdr3_nt: TGTGCCAGTAGTTTTCGAGGGAGTGAGCAGTTCTTC
cdr3_aa: CASSFRGSEQFF

v_call: TRBV19
d_call: TRBD2
j_call: TRBJ2-4
clone_size: .
cdr3_nt: TGTGCCAGTAGTATAGTAGCGGGACCCAAAAACATTCAGTACTTC
cdr3_aa: CASSIVAGPKNIQYF

v_call: TRBV5-1
d_call: .
j_call: TRBJ2-4
clone_size: .
cdr3_nt: TGCGCCAGCAGCTTGGGGGTTAGCTTGGACATTCAGTACTTC
cdr3_aa: CASSLGVSLDIQYF

v_call: TRBV19
d_call: .
j_call: TRBJ1-1
clone_size: .
cdr3_nt: TGTGCCAGTAGTATAGGGTACACTGAAGCTTTCTTT
cdr3_aa: CASSIGYTEAFF

v_call: TRBV5-1
d_call: .
j_call: TRBJ2-7
clone_size: .
cdr3_nt: TGCGCCAGCAGCTTCCAGGGGAAAAGTTGGCACGAGCAGTACTTC
cdr3_aa: CASSFQGKSWHEQYF

v_call: TRBV7-2
d_call: .
j_call: TRBJ2-7
clone_size: .
cdr3_nt: TGTGCCAGCAGCCGCCCGGGAGGGGGCAGTTACGAGCAGTACTTC
cdr3_aa: CASSRPGGGSYEQYF

v_call: TRBV5-4
d_call: TRBD1
j_call: TRBJ1-2
clone_size: .
cdr3_nt: TGTGCCAGCAGGATAGAGGGACAGGAAGATGGCTACACCTTC
cdr3_aa: CASRIEGQEDGYTF

v_call: TRBV10-1
d_call: TRBD1
j_call: TRBJ2-6
clone_size: .
cdr3_nt: TGCGCCAGCAGCAAACCGATGACAGGGGGCTCCGGGGCCAACGTCCTGACTTTC
cdr3_aa: CASSKPMTGGSGANVLTF

v_call: TRBV5-4
d_call: TRBD1
j_call: TRBJ2-2
clone_size: .
cdr3_nt: TGTGCCAGCAGCCGGGGACAGACGAACACCGGGGAGCTGTTTTTT
cdr3_aa: CASSRGQTNTGELFF

v_call: TRBV19
d_call: .
j_call: TRBJ2-7
clone_size: .
cdr3_nt: TGTGCCAGTAGTATCTTCTCAGGAGTCCTAAACGAGCAGTACTTC
cdr3_aa: CASSIFSGVLNEQYF

v_call: TRBV2
d_call: .
j_call: TRBJ1-2
clone_size: .
cdr3_nt: TGTGCCAGCAACGAACCGGGAAACTATGGCTACACCTTC
cdr3_aa: CASNEPGNYGYTF

v_call: TRBV5-1
d_call: .
j_call: TRBJ2-1
clone_size: .
cdr3_nt: TGCGCCAGCAGCTTGGTTTCTGGGGGCCAGATGTACAATGAGCAGTTCTTC
cdr3_aa: CASSLVSGGQMYNEQFF

v_call: TRBV5-5
d_call: .
j_call: TRBJ1-1
clone_size: once
cdr3_nt: TGTGCCAGCAGTTCGGCGATACTCACTGAAGCTTTCTTT
cdr3_aa: CASSSAILTEAFF

v_call: TRBV14
d_call: .
j_call: TRBJ1-3
clone_size: .
cdr3_nt: TGTGCCAGCAGCCAAGTTACGTTATTAGATTACTCTGGAAACACCATATATTTT
cdr3_aa: CASSQVTLLDYSGNTIYF

v_call: TRBV5-4
d_call: .
j_call: TRBJ2-1
clone_size: .
cdr3_nt: TGTGCCAGCAGCTTGATACTCGACAATGAGCAGTTCTTC
cdr3_aa: CASSLILDNEQFF

v_call: TRBV7-9
d_call: TRBD2
j_call: TRBJ2-7
clone_size: .
cdr3_nt: TGTGCCAGCCGCAGTGGGAGGGGAAATAACTACGAGCAGTACTTC
cdr3_aa: CASRSGRGNNYEQYF

v_call: TRBV18
d_call: TRBD1
j_call: TRBJ2-7
clone_size: .
cdr3_nt: TGTGCCAGCGTGGGACAGGAATCCTACGAGCAGTACTTC
cdr3_aa: CASVGQESYEQYF

v_call: TRBV7-9
d_call: .
j_call: TRBJ1-2
clone_size: once
cdr3_nt: TGTGCCAGCAGCCCCTCATCTGACTTATATGGCTACACCTTC
cdr3_aa: CASSPSSDLYGYTF

v_call: TRBV4-1
d_call: TRBD2
j_call: TRBJ2-1
clone_size: .
cdr3_nt: TGCGCCAGCAGCCCTCCCTCCGGGACTACCAACAATGAGCAGTTCTTC
cdr3_aa: CASSPPSGTTNNEQFF

v_call: TRBV5-6
d_call: .
j_call: TRBJ2-1
clone_size: .
cdr3_nt: TGTGCCAGCAGCATACAGGGCAATGAGCAGTTCTTC
cdr3_aa: CASSIQGNEQFF

v_call: TRBV7-2
d_call: .
j_call: TRBJ2-7
clone_size: once
cdr3_nt: TGTGCCAGCAGCCTCCAAATCGGGGACCCGTACTACGAGCAGTACTTC
cdr3_aa: CASSLQIGDPYYEQYF

v_call: TRBV29-1
d_call: .
j_call: TRBJ1-2
clone_size: .
cdr3_nt: TGCAGCGTTGTGGGGGACTATGGCTACACCTTC
cdr3_aa: CSVVGDYGYTF

v_call: TRBV28
d_call: TRBD1
j_call: TRBJ1-5
clone_size: once
cdr3_nt: TGTGCCAGCAGTTTATACCAGACAGGGCGCAATCAGCCCCAGCATTTT
cdr3_aa: CASSLYQTGRNQPQHF

v_call: TRBV5-1
d_call: TRBD2
j_call: TRBJ2-7
clone_size: .
cdr3_nt: TGCGCCAGCAGCTTGGTGGCTAGCGGGAGCTACGAGCAGTACTTC
cdr3_aa: CASSLVASGSYEQYF

v_call: TRBV28
d_call: TRBD2
j_call: TRBJ2-7
clone_size: .
cdr3_nt: TGTGCCAGCAGTTTAAGGCTAGCGGGAGCTCAAAAATTTTCCTACGAGCAGTACTTC
cdr3_aa: CASSLRLAGAQKFSYEQYF

v_call: TRBV19
d_call: TRBD2
j_call: TRBJ2-1
clone_size: .
cdr3_nt: TGTGCCAGTAGTATAGTACCGTGGGGCGCTAGCGGGAAGTTCTACAATGAGCAGTTCTTC
cdr3_aa: CASSIVPWGASGKFYNEQFF